Shown below are 23 T cell receptor beta chains from a single sample sequenced in a study of shared clonotypes between healthy human individuals. Assay: immunoSEQ multiplex PCR; the TCRdb copy retains only in-frame clones and omits some. The table includes around 690,000 clones, about nine tenths detected once. Sample: memory CD8+ T cells from PBMCs. The subset: CD45RO+ cells pooled with CCR7-negative TemRA cells. The receptors originated from a man between 18 and 29 years old in good health. Some clones in this sample may be carry-over from other donors' samples.

The genes are TRBV28 and TRBJ2-7, with 9 bases aligning to TRBD1. The CDR3 is 14 amino acids. Unmatched junction bases numbered 4, after V lost 7 bases and J lost 0 bases. Germline CDR1 is MDHEN and CDR2 is SYDVKM. The CDR3 sequence is CASTETGGSYEQYF. DNA of the CDR3: TGTGCCAGCACCGAGACAGGGGGCTCCTACGAGCAGTACTTC.

The chain joins TRBV19 to TRBJ2-7; 7 bases align to TRBD2. The CDR3 extends over 15 amino acids. Germline loops: CDR1 LNHDA, CDR2 SQIVND (reference sequence). The J segment lost 4 bases and the V segment lost 5 bases, leaving 11 bases of the junction unmatched. The CDR3 DNA reads TGTGCCAGTAGTCCCGAGTGGGAGGGCCGGTACGAGCAGTACTTC. Translating it yields CASSPEWEGRYEQYF.

This chain joins TRBV7-9 and TRBJ2-1; D is perhaps TRBD2 (6 bases). The CDR3 covers 15 residues. Trimming stripped 2 bases from V and 0 bases from J, with 8 bases between. Germline V CDR1 and CDR2: SEHNR, FQNEAQ (reference sequence). For the CDR3, the DNA is TGTGCCAGCAGCTTACTAGCGTCCTCCTACAATGAGCAGTTCTTC. It is translated as CASSLLASSYNEQFF.

Concerning this clone: An end of the junction does not agree with germline; a read error may underlie this. The J gene is TRBJ2-1, the V gene TRBV10-3; 8 bases match TRBD1. The CDR3 has 9 amino acids. CDR1 is ENHRY, CDR2 SYGVKD, per germline. In nucleotides, the CDR3 is TGTGCCATCACGACAGGGGAGGTCTTC. The encoded protein is CAITTGEVF.

V is TRBV4-3 and J is TRBJ1-4; D not certain. Germline V gene data show CDR1 as LGHNA and CDR2 as YSLEER. The ends were cut back, 0 bases at V and 8 bases at J, with 13 bases in the middle. This CDR3 is built from 15 residues. The DNA for the CDR3 is TGCGCCAGCAGCCAAGATGGGTTTGATGGGGAAAAACTGTTTTTT. Residues: CASSQDGFDGEKLFF.

The chain combines TRBV7-2 with TRBJ2-2; the match to TRBD1 covers 9 bases. Germline CDR1 reads SGHTA; CDR2 reads FQGNSA. This CDR3 contains 17 residues. Unmatched junction bases numbered 11, after V lost 2 bases and J lost 7 bases. In DNA form, the CDR3 reads TGTGCCAGCAGCTTAAACCAGGGGACAGGGTCCAGCGGGGAGCTGTTTTTT. Translation: CASSLNQGTGSSGELFF.

V usage is TRBV7-3 and J usage is TRBJ2-1, with 12 bases lining up with TRBD2. In germline, CDR1 is SGHTA, CDR2 FQGTGA. Germline trimming cut 4 bases from V and 2 bases from J; bases unmatched to any gene: 3. The CDR3 length is 16 residues. The CDR3 region has the DNA TGTGCCAGCAGCTCGCTAGCGGGAGGGCCCTACAATGAGCAGTTCTTC. It is translated as CASSSLAGGPYNEQFF.

The chain is built from TRBV9 and TRBJ1-2; possibly TRBD1 for D (5 bases). Germline values: CDR1 SGDLS, CDR2 YYNGEE. The CDR3 length is 12 residues. Deletions cut 7 bases from V and 2 bases from J, with 9 bases between. CDR3 amino acids: CASGGLNYGYTF. The CDR3 DNA sequence: TGTGCCAGCGGGGGACTGAACTATGGCTACACCTTC.

The V call is TRBV4-1, the J call TRBJ2-1; D uncertain. The CDR3 runs to 16 residues. Trimming took off 2 bases at V and 3 bases at J, with 14 bases between the two ends. The germline gives CDR1 MGHRA, CDR2 YSYEKL. The CDR3 DNA follows: TGCGCCAGCAGCCAATCTCGAAGCCCGGTCTACAATGAGCAGTTCTTC. It codes for CASSQSRSPVYNEQFF.

The genes are TRBV7-7 and TRBJ2-2; D gene unclear. Trimming took 8 bases from V and 6 from J, leaving 10 bases between them. The length of the CDR3 is 12 residues. CDR1 SSHAT and CDR2 FNYEAQ come from the germline V gene (reference sequence). CDR3 sequence reads: CASGPNPGELFF. The CDR3 nucleotides are TGTGCCAGCGGCCCGAATCCCGGGGAGCTGTTTTTT.

This clone turned up a few times. This chain uses TRBV7-9 with TRBJ1-4; D not resolved. Looked up from germline, CDR1 is SEHNR and CDR2 is FQNEAQ (reference sequence). This CDR3 is built from 12 residues. V lost 5 bases, J lost 8 bases, and 9 bases lay in between. The CDR3 coding sequence is TGTGCCAGCAGCCCAGGTCGGGAAAAACTGTTTTTT. This translates into CASSPGREKLFF.

This clone showed up just a few times. Its ends do not fully match the called genes, so a read error is possible. The gene calls are TRBV4-1 and TRBJ2-2; D possibly corresponds to TRBD1 (6 bases). The CDR3 runs 17 residues. Looked up from germline, CDR1 is MGHRA and CDR2 is YSYEKL. This CDR3 is CASTQLVGTHNTGELFF. DNA for the CDR3: TGCGCCAGCACCCAACTCGTTGGGACACATAACACCGGGGAGCTGTTTTTT.

This sequence joins TRBV13 and TRBJ2-7; tentatively, D is TRBD1 (6 bases). This CDR3 is 15 amino acids long. Germline assignment: CDR1 PRHDT and CDR2 FYEKMQ (reference sequence). V was pared by 3 bases and J by 2 bases, with 14 bases between. The CDR3 coding sequence is TGTGCCAGCAGCTTGGAAAAGGACAGCGCCTACGAGCAGTACTTC. As protein: CASSLEKDSAYEQYF.

This sequence joins TRBV18 and TRBJ2-7; maybe TRBD2 (5 bases). CDR3 length equals 15 residues. The ends were cut back, 5 bases at V and 2 bases at J, with 16 bases in the middle. Germline lookup yields CDR1 KGHSH and CDR2 LQKENI. CDR3: CASSSPMEDAYEQYF. The CDR3 DNA reads as TGTGCCAGCTCATCCCCCATGGAGGACGCCTACGAGCAGTACTTC.

The chain couples TRBV7-8 to TRBJ2-3; TRBD2 agrees at 14 bases. The length of the CDR3 is 16 residues. In germline, CDR1 is SGHVS, CDR2 FQNEAQ. With 4 bases clipped from V and 3 bases from J, the junction kept 3 bases outside the gene matches. In DNA, the CDR3 is TGTGCCAGCAGCTGGGGACTAGCGGGAGTAACAGATACGCAGTATTTT. It yields the protein CASSWGLAGVTDTQYF.

This clone came up once. This CDR3 is also generated by other DNA sequences in the sample. The V call is TRBV7-9, the J call TRBJ2-2; D remains ambiguous. Trimming stripped 6 bases from V and 5 bases from J, with 13 bases between. The CDR3 extends over 14 amino acids. Germline V gene sequence: CDR1 SEHNR, CDR2 FQNEAQ (reference sequence). The CDR3 sequence: CASRLDKNTGELFF. Written as DNA, the CDR3 is TGTGCCAGCAGGCTAGACAAGAATACCGGGGAGCTGTTTTTT.

The J gene is TRBJ2-7, the V gene TRBV28, with 13 bases matching TRBD2. The J segment lost 13 bases and the V segment lost 5 bases, leaving 11 bases of the junction unmatched. Germline CDR1 MDHEN, CDR2 SYDVKM. The CDR3 runs to 14 residues. The CDR3 loop is CASSGTSGTGGDYF. CDR3 nucleotide sequence: TGTGCCAGCAGTGGGACTAGCGGGACCGGGGGGGATTACTTC.

V is TRBV28 and J is TRBJ1-4, with unresolved D. CDR1 MDHEN and CDR2 SYDVKM come from the germline V gene. V lost 2 bases and J lost 8, with 24 bases in between. This CDR3 region has 18 residues. Written as DNA, the CDR3 is TGTGCCAGCAGTTTACCATGGTTACGTCAGTCGAAGAGGGAAAAACTGTTTTTT. Translation: CASSLPWLRQSKREKLFF.

This clone was found a few times. The chain joins TRBV27 to TRBJ1-5; D remains ambiguous. The germline V gene has CDR1 MNHEY and CDR2 SMNVEV (reference sequence). The CDR3 has 14 residues. V lost 5 bases and J lost 3, with 11 bases in between. The CDR3 DNA follows: TGTGCCAGCAGTCCATACACGACCAATCAGCCCCAGCATTTT. This codes for CASSPYTTNQPQHF.

V gene TRBV10-3 combines with J gene TRBJ2-3, with D possibly being TRBD1 (5 bases). The CDR3 spans 14 residues. Germline CDR1 is ENHRY and CDR2 is SYGVKD. The germline V and J ends were trimmed by 3 bases and 6 bases, with 13 bases remaining between them. The CDR3 nucleotides are TGTGCCATCAGTGAACTAACAGGCTGGGATACGCAGTATTTT. Protein sequence: CAISELTGWDTQYF.

The chain has TRBV6-5 and TRBJ2-5; 9 positions match TRBD2. Germline CDR1 is MNHEY and CDR2 is SVGAGI. The CDR3 sequence is 14 residues long. Losses at the gene ends were 0 bases for V and 9 bases for J; bases not matched to a gene: 5. The CDR3 here is CASSYSSGSRSQYF. The CDR3 DNA is TGTGCCAGCAGTTACTCTAGCGGGAGTCGTTCCCAGTACTTC.

This chain joins TRBV5-1 and TRBJ2-3; D possibly uses TRBD1 or TRBD2 (5 bases each). Per germline, CDR1 SGHRS and CDR2 YFSETQ. The V gene lost 4 bases and the J gene lost 13 bases, with 13 bases spanning the gap. This CDR3 contains 11 residues. The CDR3 nucleotides are TGCGCCAGCAGCACCGGGACCGGGGAGTATTTT. Amino acids: CASSTGTGEYF.

The chain carries TRBV27 and TRBJ2-1; D might be TRBD2 (5 bases). The V and J ends lost 5 bases and 7 bases respectively, with 9 bases between them. The germline gives CDR1 MNHEY, CDR2 SMNVEV (reference sequence). This CDR3 region has 12 residues. CDR3 sequence reads: CASSPLGNEQFF. The CDR3 region has the DNA TGTGCCAGCAGTCCACTAGGAAATGAGCAGTTCTTC.